A single sample gave rise to the 17 T cell receptor beta chains below, sequenced in a study of CD8 T cells in Susac syndrome (dated by TCRdb to between 2018 and 2021). Library construction relied on the immunoSEQ multiplex PCR assay. RNA was extracted using the RNeasy kit, and roughly 0.45 to 1 ug of the RNA was reverse transcribed with random hexamers. TCRdb redid the processing of the public reads, applying fastp at Q25 and MiXCR, and retained in-frame beta chains. Every distinct CDR3 protein forms one entry, paired with its most common genes and DNA. The sample table lists around 190,000 distinct CDR3 sequences, 90% to 95% of them with a count of one. Of the sample, 0.12% falls within the top ten clones. Sequences were obtained from CD4+ T cells from PBMCs. The receptors come from a human donor with Susac syndrome.

This chain links TRBV20-1 with TRBJ2-2, with TRBD2 matching over 8 bases. Losses at the gene ends were 5 bases for V and 9 bases for J; bases not matched to a gene: 14. This CDR3 region has 15 residues. Germline assignment: CDR1 DFQATT and CDR2 SNEGSKA (reference sequence). The chain's CDR3 is CSALNSGTKPWELFF. As DNA, the CDR3 is TGCAGTGCTCTCAATAGCGGGACGAAACCCTGGGAGCTGTTTTTT.

V and J are TRBV15 and TRBJ1-2; D is unresolved. Trimming shortened V by 3 bases and J by 7 bases, and 18 bases separated the two germline ends. The CDR3 length is 15 residues. Germline V gene data show CDR1 as LNHNV and CDR2 as YYDKDF (reference sequence). The CDR3 DNA is TGTGCCACCAGCAGGCCTTCGGACGGCCCTAGTGGCTACACCTTC. Translating it yields CATSRPSDGPSGYTF.

This chain joins TRBV29-1 and TRBJ1-2; 8 bases fit TRBD1. Unmatched junction bases numbered 9, after V lost 4 bases and J lost 8 bases. The germline CDR1 and CDR2 sequences are SQVTM and ANQGSEA. CDR3 length equals 13 residues. The CDR3 reads CSVGPGQEFGYTF. CDR3 sequence (DNA): TGCAGCGTTGGCCCGGGACAGGAATTCGGCTACACCTTC.

V usage is TRBV7-9 and J usage is TRBJ2-5; a weak D match, TRBD1 (7 bases). Germline V gene sequence: CDR1 SEHNR, CDR2 FQNEAQ (reference sequence). Trimming removed 5 bases at V and 5 bases at J, with 18 bases between. The CDR3 has 15 amino acids. The CDR3 region is CASSLTQGGRETQYF. The CDR3 region has the DNA TGTGCCAGCAGCCTGACCCAGGGGGGACGGGAGACCCAGTACTTC.

The chain is built from TRBV28 and TRBJ1-3, with TRBD1 identical over 8 bases. This CDR3 contains 16 residues. Germline CDR1 and CDR2: MDHEN and SYDVKM. V shed 7 bases and J 0 bases; nucleotides not matched to a gene: 8. As DNA, the CDR3 is TGTGCCAGCAAAGCGGGACAGGTTACCTCTGGAAACACCATATATTTT. This encodes CASKAGQVTSGNTIYF.

The rearrangement joins TRBV11-2 to TRBJ1-1; D remains unclear. Per germline, CDR1 SGHAT and CDR2 FQNNGV. The V end lost 1 base, the J end lost 0 bases, and 6 bases lay between the germline ends. The CDR3 is made up of 14 amino acids. In DNA form, the CDR3 reads TGTGCCAGCAGCTTAGGGATGATGAACACTGAAGCTTTCTTT. Translated, it gives CASSLGMMNTEAFF.

The chain couples TRBV18 to TRBJ1-5; D is uncertain. The germline V gene encodes CDR1 KGHSH and CDR2 LQKENI. The CDR3 runs 16 residues. V lost 0 bases, J lost 6 bases, and 15 bases lay in between. CDR3 sequence (DNA): TGTGCCAGCTCACCACCCGGCGGGGTCCGAGGTCAGCCCCAGCATTTT. It is translated as CASSPPGGVRGQPQHF. Looking up the rest from reference TRBV18 and TRBJ1-5 gives the full variable domain: NAGVMQNPRHLVRRRGQEARLRCSPMKGHSHVYWYRQLPEEGLKFMVYLQKENIIDESGMPKERFSAEFPKEGPSILRIQQVVRGDSAAYFCASSPPGGVRGQPQHFGDGTRLSIL.

In DNA, the CDR3 is TGCGCCAGCAGCCCGGGATCTCCTGGGGCCAACGTCCTGACTTTC. Amino acids: CASSPGSPGANVLTF. The chain is built from TRBV4-3 and TRBJ2-6; D may be TRBD2 (5 bases). There are 15 residues in the CDR3. The V end lost 4 bases, the J end lost 2 bases, and 9 bases lay between the germline ends. In germline, CDR1 is LGHNA, CDR2 YSLEER.

The chain combines TRBV7-2 with TRBJ2-3; D unclear. The V gene's germline CDR1 is SGHTA and CDR2 FQGNSA. Trimming pared 2 bases from V and 2 bases from J, leaving 11 bases between. The CDR3 is 15 amino acids. CDR3 coding DNA: TGTGCCAGCAGCTTATCGCCGGGCTTCACAGATACGCAGTATTTT. Encoded protein: CASSLSPGFTDTQYF.

The J gene is TRBJ2-2, the V gene TRBV5-4; the match to TRBD1 covers 8 bases. The CDR3 has 16 residues. The J segment lost 3 bases and the V segment lost 4 bases, leaving 8 bases of the junction unmatched. Germline V gives CDR1 SGHNT, CDR2 YYREEE (reference sequence). The CDR3 DNA is TGTGCCAGCAGCCATCGACAGGGGCCATACACCGGGGAGCTGTTTTTT. It codes for CASSHRQGPYTGELFF. Together with reference TRBV5-4 and TRBJ2-2, the CDR3 gives the full variable domain: ETGVTQSPTHLIKTRGQQVTLRCSSQSGHNTVSWYQQALGQGPQFIFQYYREEENGRGNFPPRFSGLQFPNYSSELNVNALELDDSALYLCASSHRQGPYTGELFFGEGSRLTVL.

V is TRBV2 and J is TRBJ1-1; D perhaps matches TRBD1 (5 bases). The CDR3 runs to 13 residues. From germline, CDR1 is SNHLY and CDR2 FYNNEI. The germline V and J ends were trimmed by 3 bases and 3 bases, with 8 bases remaining between them. The CDR3 region has the DNA TGTGCCAGCAGTGATAGCAGGGACACTGAAGCTTTCTTT. Its protein product is CASSDSRDTEAFF.

CDR3 bases: TGTGCCAGCAGCTTAAGAGGGGAAAAATCCTATGGCTACACCTTC. Its protein is CASSLRGEKSYGYTF. The chain has TRBV7-3 and TRBJ1-2; weak D call: TRBD1 (5 bases). The CDR3 is 15 residues long. The V gene lost 1 base and the J gene lost 4 bases, with 13 bases spanning the gap. CDR1 is SGHTA and CDR2 is FQGTGA in the germline V gene.

The DNA for the CDR3 is TGTGCCAGCAGCTTATTAGCAGGGGCTAACACTGAAGCTTTCTTT. It is translated as CASSLLAGANTEAFF. This chain joins TRBV7-9 and TRBJ1-1, with D perhaps TRBD1 (6 bases). Per the germline V gene, CDR1 is SEHNR and CDR2 is FQNEAQ (reference sequence). V lost 2 bases and J 2 bases, leaving 12 bases between the germline ends. The CDR3 loop spans 15 amino acids.

The chain joins TRBV9 to TRBJ2-7, with 9 bases identical to TRBD2. The CDR3 is made up of 14 amino acids. J lost 8 bases, V lost 4 bases, and 10 bases had no gene match. Germline CDR1 and CDR2: SGDLS and YYNGEE. The CDR3 DNA follows: TGTGCCAGCAGCCCTCGTTTTAGCGGGGGTCAGCAGTACTTC. This gives the protein CASSPRFSGGQQYF. The full variable domain, with the rest looked up from reference TRBV9 and TRBJ2-7, is DSGVTQTPKHLITATGQRVTLRCSPRSGDLSVYWYQQSLDQGLQFLIQYYNGEERAKGNILERFSAQQFPDLHSELNLSSLELGDSALYFCASSPRFSGGQQYFGPGTRLTVT.

The rearrangement joins TRBV14 to TRBJ2-7, with a weak D call TRBD2 (7 bases). The V end lost 4 bases, the J end lost 2 bases, and 15 bases lay between the germline ends. Germline V gene lookup returns CDR1 SGHDN and CDR2 FVKESK. The CDR3 extends over 15 amino acids. CDR3 DNA: TGTGCCAGCAGCCGAAGCGGGACAAAAACCTACGAGCAGTACTTC. Its protein is CASSRSGTKTYEQYF.

The V gene is TRBV20-1, the J gene TRBJ2-2, with D maybe TRBD1 (5 bases). The germline V and J ends were trimmed by 1 base and 2 bases, with 14 bases remaining between them. The germline V gene has CDR1 DFQATT and CDR2 SNEGSKA (reference sequence). The CDR3 runs to 16 residues. The chain's CDR3 is CSARAQGSLNTGELFF. CDR3 DNA sequence: TGCAGTGCTAGAGCCCAGGGATCCCTCAACACCGGGGAGCTGTTTTTT.

The table lists this clonotype with a count of one. The rearrangement joins TRBV7-2 to TRBJ2-7; 8 nucleotides align to TRBD2. This CDR3 spans 13 amino acids. Trimming at V came to 5 bases and at J to 5 bases, leaving 5 bases not matched to a gene. CDR1 is SGHTA, CDR2 FQGNSA, per germline. The CDR3 region has the DNA TGTGCCAGCAGCCCGGGGGGGGGAGACGAGCAGTACTTC. Protein product: CASSPGGGDEQYF. Full variable domain (remainder filled in from reference TRBV7-2 and TRBJ2-7): GAGVSQSPSNKVTEKGKDVELRCDPISGHTALYWYRQSLGQGLEFLIYFQGNSAPDKSGLPSDRFSAERTGGSVSTLTIQRTQQEDSAVYLCASSPGGGDEQYFGPGTRLTVT.